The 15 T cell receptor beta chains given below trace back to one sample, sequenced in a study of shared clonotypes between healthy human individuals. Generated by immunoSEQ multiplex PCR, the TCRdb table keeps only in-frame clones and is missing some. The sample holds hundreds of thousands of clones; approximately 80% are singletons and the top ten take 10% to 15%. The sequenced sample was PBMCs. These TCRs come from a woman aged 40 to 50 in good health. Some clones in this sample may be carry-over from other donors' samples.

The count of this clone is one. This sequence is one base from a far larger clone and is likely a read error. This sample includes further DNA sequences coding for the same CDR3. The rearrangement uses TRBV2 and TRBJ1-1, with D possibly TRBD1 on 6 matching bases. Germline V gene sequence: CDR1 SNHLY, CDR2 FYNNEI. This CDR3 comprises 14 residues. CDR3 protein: CASSKETGSREAFF. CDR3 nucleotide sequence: TGCGCCAGCAGTAAAGAAACAGGGAGTAGGGAAGCTTTCTTT. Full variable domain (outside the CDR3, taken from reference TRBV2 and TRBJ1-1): EPEVTQTPSHQVTQMGQEVILRCVPISNHLYFYWYRQILGQKVEFLVSFYNNEISEKSEIFDDQFSVERPDGSNFTLKIRSTKLEDSAMYFCASSKETGSREAFFGQGTRLTVV.

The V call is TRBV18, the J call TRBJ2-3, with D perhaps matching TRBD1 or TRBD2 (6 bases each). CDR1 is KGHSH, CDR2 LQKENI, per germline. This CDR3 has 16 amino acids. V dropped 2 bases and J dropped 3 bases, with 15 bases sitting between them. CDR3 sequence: CASSPRGAALTDTQYF. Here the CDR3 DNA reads TGTGCCAGCTCACCAAGGGGGGCCGCGTTGACAGATACGCAGTATTTT.

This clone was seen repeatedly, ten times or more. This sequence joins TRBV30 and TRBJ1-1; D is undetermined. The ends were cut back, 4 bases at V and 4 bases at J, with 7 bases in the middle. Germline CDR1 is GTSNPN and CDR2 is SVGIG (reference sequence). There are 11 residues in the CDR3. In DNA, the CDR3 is TGTGCCTGGACCGGGAGCACTGAAGCTTTCTTT. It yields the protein CAWTGSTEAFF.

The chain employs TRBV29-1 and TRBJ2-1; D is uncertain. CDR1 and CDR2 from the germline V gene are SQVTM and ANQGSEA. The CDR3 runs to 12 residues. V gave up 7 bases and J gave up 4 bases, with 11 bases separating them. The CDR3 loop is CSAPLRYNEQFF. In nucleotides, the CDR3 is TGCAGCGCCCCCCTTCGGTACAATGAGCAGTTCTTC.

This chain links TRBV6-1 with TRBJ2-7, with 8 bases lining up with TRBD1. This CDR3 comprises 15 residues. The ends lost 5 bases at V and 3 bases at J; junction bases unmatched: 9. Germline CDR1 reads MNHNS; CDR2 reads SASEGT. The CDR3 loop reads CASSRGDRLNYEQYF. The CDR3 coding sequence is TGTGCCAGCAGTAGGGGGGACAGGCTTAACTACGAGCAGTACTTC.

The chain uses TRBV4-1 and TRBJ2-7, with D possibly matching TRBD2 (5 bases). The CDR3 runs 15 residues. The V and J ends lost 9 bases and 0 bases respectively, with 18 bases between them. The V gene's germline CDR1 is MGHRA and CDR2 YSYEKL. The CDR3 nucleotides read TGCGCCAGTAGCGCCCCGGAGACAAACTCCTACGAGCAGTACTTC. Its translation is CASSAPETNSYEQYF.

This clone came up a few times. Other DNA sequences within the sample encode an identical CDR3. The CDR3 DNA is TGCGCCAGCTCACTAGCGGGGACTTACAATGAGCAGTTCTTC. It yields the protein CASSLAGTYNEQFF. The chain couples TRBV5-1 to TRBJ2-1, with 10 bases matching TRBD2. Germline V lookup: CDR1 SGHRS, CDR2 YFSETQ. This CDR3 is built from 14 residues. V shed 7 bases, J shed 4 bases, and the junction held 5 bases outside the gene matches.

The DNA of the CDR3 is TGTGCCAGCAGCCAGGGGCTAGCGGGCGGATACAATGAGCAGTTCTTC. Translating it yields CASSQGLAGGYNEQFF. V and J are TRBV7-8 and TRBJ2-1; 8 bases are shared with TRBD2. Looked up from germline, CDR1 is SGHVS and CDR2 is FQNEAQ. The ends lost 5 bases at V and 4 bases at J; junction bases unmatched: 10. CDR3 length equals 16 residues.

This CDR3 is CASSDPIPEQYF. The CDR3 DNA follows: TGTGCCAGCAGTGACCCCATCCCCGAGCAGTACTTC. The chain combines TRBV6-4 with TRBJ2-7, with no clear D. Deletions cut 2 bases from V and 6 bases from J, with 8 bases between. The length of the CDR3 is 12 residues. The germline CDR1 and CDR2 sequences are MRHNA and SNTAGT.

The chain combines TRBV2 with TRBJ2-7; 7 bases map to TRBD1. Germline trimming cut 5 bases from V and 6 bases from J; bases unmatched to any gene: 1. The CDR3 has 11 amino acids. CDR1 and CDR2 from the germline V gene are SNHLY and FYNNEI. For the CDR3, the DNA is TGTGCCAGCAGTCCAGGGGGCGAGCAGTACTTC. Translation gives CASSPGGEQYF.

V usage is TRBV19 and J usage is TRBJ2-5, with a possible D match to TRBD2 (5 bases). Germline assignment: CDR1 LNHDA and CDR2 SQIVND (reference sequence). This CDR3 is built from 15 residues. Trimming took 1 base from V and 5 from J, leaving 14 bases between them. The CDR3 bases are TGTGCCAGTAGTATAGGGACCCCCGGCGGGGAGACCCAGTACTTC. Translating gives CASSIGTPGGETQYF.

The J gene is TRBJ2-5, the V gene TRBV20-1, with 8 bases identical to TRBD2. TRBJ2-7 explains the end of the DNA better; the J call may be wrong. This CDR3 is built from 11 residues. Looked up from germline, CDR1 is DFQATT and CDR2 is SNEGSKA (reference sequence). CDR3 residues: CSARGGYEQYF. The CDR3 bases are TGCAGTGCTCGGGGGGGCTACGAGCAGTACTTC.

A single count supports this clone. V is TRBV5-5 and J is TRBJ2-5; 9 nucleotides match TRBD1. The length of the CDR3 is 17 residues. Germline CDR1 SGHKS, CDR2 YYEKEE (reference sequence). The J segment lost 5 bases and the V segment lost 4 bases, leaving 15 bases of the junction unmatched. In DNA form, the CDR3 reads TGTGCCAGCAGCCCAGCCGGGGACAGGGTACCCACGGAGACCCAGTACTTC. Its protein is CASSPAGDRVPTETQYF.

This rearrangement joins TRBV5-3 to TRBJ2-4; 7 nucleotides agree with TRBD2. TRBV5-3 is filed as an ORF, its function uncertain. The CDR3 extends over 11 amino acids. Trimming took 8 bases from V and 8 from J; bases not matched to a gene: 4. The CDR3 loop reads CARLRGYIQYF. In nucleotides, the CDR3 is TGTGCCAGGTTGCGGGGGTACATTCAGTACTTC.

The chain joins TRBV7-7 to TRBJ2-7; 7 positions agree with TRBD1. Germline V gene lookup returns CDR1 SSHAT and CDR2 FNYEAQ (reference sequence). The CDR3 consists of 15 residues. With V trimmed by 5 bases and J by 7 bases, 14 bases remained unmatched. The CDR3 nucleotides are TGTGCCAGCAGCAAGGGACAGACACTGTATGAGGAGCAGTACTTC. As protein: CASSKGQTLYEEQYF.